The 17 T cell receptor beta chains in this list originate from one sample, sequenced in a study of blood T cell repertoires in COVID-19. The protocol was immunoSEQ multiplex PCR, while the TCRdb copy is restricted to in-frame clones and leaves out a portion. The data hold under 200,000 clones, with about 86% observed a single time. The sequenced sample consisted of peripheral blood. The receptors shown here come from a man between 50 and 59 years old with active or convalescent COVID-19.

V gene TRBV7-9 combines with J gene TRBJ1-2; TRBD1 is a possible D gene (6 bases). V was pared by 2 bases and J by 6 bases, with 16 bases between. In germline, CDR1 is SEHNR, CDR2 FQNEAQ (reference sequence). There are 15 residues in the CDR3. The CDR3 region has the DNA TGTGCCAGCAGCTTAAGTACAGGGTCGGAAAATGGCTACACCTTC. Protein product: CASSLSTGSENGYTF.

The chain uses TRBV6-2 or TRBV6-3 and TRBJ2-7; D uncertain. Trimming took 0 bases from V and 6 from J, leaving 9 bases between them. CDR3 length equals 13 residues. Germline loops: CDR1 MNHEY, CDR2 SVGEGT. The CDR3 DNA sequence: TGTGCCAGCAGTTACTCGATGGCTTTCGAGCAGTACTTC. Its translation is CASSYSMAFEQYF.

The chain combines TRBV5-4 with TRBJ1-1; 8 bases are shared with TRBD1. Germline trimming cut 5 bases from V and 5 bases from J; bases unmatched to any gene: 5. From germline, CDR1 is SGHNT and CDR2 YYREEE (reference sequence). There are 13 residues in the CDR3. CDR3 in amino acids: CASRPTGETEAFF. The CDR3 DNA is TGTGCCAGCAGGCCGACAGGGGAGACTGAAGCTTTCTTT.

The chain carries TRBV2 and TRBJ1-1; D perhaps matches TRBD1 (6 bases). The CDR3 contains 14 residues. Germline CDR1 and CDR2: SNHLY and FYNNEI. Trimming left V 1 base short and J 4 bases short, with 10 bases between. CDR3 sequence (DNA): TGTGCCAGCAGTGAAGAGGGGGGGACCACTGAAGCTTTCTTT. Its translation is CASSEEGGTTEAFF.

In nucleotides, the CDR3 is TGCGCCAGCAGTTTGCCGGACAATCCCTACGAGCAGTACTTC. This sequence encodes CASSLPDNPYEQYF. This chain uses TRBV5-1 with TRBJ2-7; TRBD1 might be the D (5 bases). Germline CDR1 is SGHRS and CDR2 is YFSETQ. CDR3 size: 14 residues. V lost 5 bases to trimming and J lost 2 bases, with 14 bases between them.

This clone was recorded once. Here the CDR3 DNA reads TGTGCCAGCAGCAGACAGAATTCACCCCTCCACTTT. Its translation is CASSRQNSPLHF. This chain connects TRBV12-3 or TRBV12-4 to TRBJ1-6; D might be TRBD1 (5 bases). This CDR3 spans 12 amino acids. Trimming took 6 bases from V and 7 from J, leaving 7 bases between them.

V usage is TRBV27 and J usage is TRBJ1-6; 7 bases line up with TRBD1. Germline CDR1 reads MNHEY; CDR2 reads SMNVEV (reference sequence). The V and J ends lost 4 bases and 7 bases, in that order; junction bases with no gene match: 7. This CDR3 has 15 amino acids. The CDR3 here is CASSSQGGSNSPLHF. The CDR3 DNA is TGTGCCAGCAGTTCCCAGGGGGGATCAAATTCACCCCTCCACTTT.

The chain couples TRBV18 to TRBJ2-2; 14 positions match TRBD2. Per the germline V gene, CDR1 is KGHSH and CDR2 is LQKENI. The V segment lost 5 bases and the J segment 7 bases; nucleotides outside the gene matches: 9. The CDR3 has 17 residues. The CDR3 region is CASSTIETSGRVGELFF. The DNA for the CDR3 is TGTGCCAGCTCAACCATCGAGACTAGCGGGAGGGTCGGGGAGCTGTTTTTT.

CDR3 bases: TGTGCCACCAGCAGGGGGACAGCAACTAATGAAAAACTGTTTTTT. Translating gives CATSRGTATNEKLFF. The rearrangement links TRBV15 to TRBJ1-4, with 7 bases lining up with TRBD1. The CDR3 is made up of 15 amino acids. V gave up 3 bases and J gave up 0 bases; unmatched junction bases: 1. CDR1 is LNHNV and CDR2 is YYDKDF in the germline V gene (reference sequence).

The chain carries TRBV25-1 and TRBJ2-5, with 7 bases matching TRBD1. The junction had 4 bases not matched to a gene; V was cut back by 0 bases and J by 3 bases. The CDR3 is 15 amino acids. Germline CDR1 reads MGHDK; CDR2 reads SYGVNS. In DNA, the CDR3 is TGTGCCAGCAGTGAATATTGGGACAGTAAAGAGACCCAGTACTTC. This sequence encodes CASSEYWDSKETQYF.

The CDR3 nucleotides read TGTGCCAGCAGTACCCGTAACATCCGCCTCTACGAGCAGTACTTC. Protein sequence: CASSTRNIRLYEQYF. The J gene is TRBJ2-7, the V gene TRBV27, with D hard to call. Germline V gene data show CDR1 as MNHEY and CDR2 as SMNVEV (reference sequence). The CDR3 sequence is 15 residues long. Between the trimmed V and J ends, which lost 5 bases and 3 bases, there was a span of 17 bases.

V and J are TRBV9 and TRBJ2-4, with D possibly being TRBD2 (6 bases). CDR3 length equals 15 residues. The germline V gene encodes CDR1 SGDLS and CDR2 YYNGEE. The V and J ends lost 4 bases and 5 bases respectively, with 16 bases between them. The CDR3 nucleotides are TGTGCCAGCAGCCTTCTCGGGACGGGAGAAAACATTCAGTACTTC. This sequence encodes CASSLLGTGENIQYF. Complete variable domain (other parts from reference TRBV9 and TRBJ2-4): DSGVTQTPKHLITATGQRVTLRCSPRSGDLSVYWYQQSLDQGLQFLIQYYNGEERAKGNILERFSAQQFPDLHSELNLSSLELGDSALYFCASSLLGTGENIQYFGAGTRLSVL.

The chain has TRBV5-8 and TRBJ1-5, with D possibly being TRBD1 (6 bases). This CDR3 region has 17 residues. V gave up 4 bases and J gave up 1 base, with 18 bases separating them. The germline V gene has CDR1 SGHTS and CDR2 YDEGEE. The CDR3 DNA reads as TGTGCCAGCAGCAGACCCTCAGGGACACCGAGCAATCAGCCCCAGCATTTT. This sequence encodes CASSRPSGTPSNQPQHF.

The chain employs TRBV6-1 and TRBJ2-7; D may be TRBD2 (5 bases). In germline, CDR1 is MNHNS, CDR2 SASEGT. There are 14 residues in the CDR3. Trimming removed 1 base from V and 3 bases from J, with 10 bases in between. CDR3 region: CASSEVGLIYEQYF. CDR3 coding DNA: TGTGCCAGCAGTGAAGTTGGACTTATCTACGAGCAGTACTTC.

The chain links TRBV19 to TRBJ1-5; 8 bases map to TRBD1. V lost 6 bases and J lost 1; bases outside the gene matches: 20. Per germline, CDR1 LNHDA and CDR2 SQIVND (reference sequence). CDR3 length: 20 amino acids. The CDR3 nucleotides are TGTGCCAGTAGCGGAAGACACCCAATAGGACAGGGAACCAGCAATCAGCCCCAGCATTTT. It yields the protein CASSGRHPIGQGTSNQPQHF.

J is TRBJ2-2 and V is TRBV9, with TRBD2 identical over 12 bases. CDR3 size: 19 residues. Germline values: CDR1 SGDLS, CDR2 YYNGEE. V lost 4 bases and J lost 3; bases outside the gene matches: 13. Here the CDR3 reads CASSPRRRTSGTYTGELFF. In DNA, the CDR3 is TGTGCCAGCAGCCCGAGGAGGAGGACTAGCGGGACTTACACCGGGGAGCTGTTTTTT.

This chain links TRBV3-1 (or the pseudogene TRBV3-2) with TRBJ2-1, with 8 positions matching TRBD2. V gave up 4 bases and J gave up 4 bases; unmatched junction bases: 12. Germline CDR1 reads LGHDT; CDR2 reads YNNKEL (reference sequence). The CDR3 has 17 residues. The CDR3: CASSRSRGGTTYNEQFF. Written as DNA, the CDR3 is TGTGCCAGCAGCCGGAGCCGGGGGGGGACTACTTACAATGAGCAGTTCTTC.